The rows below give T cell receptor beta chains drawn from one sample of a study of breast tumors, draining lymph nodes, adjacent tissues. MiXCR, run by TCRdb on the multiplex PCR reads, gives a single entry per CDR3 protein. Of roughly 100,000 distinct CDR3 sequences listed, 30% are singletons. Sequencing input: axillary lymph node tissue. The receptors here all came from a female donor with breast cancer. Some clones in this sample may be carry-over from other donors' samples. Each CDR3 is given with its conserved first and last residue. D genes are given only for firm matches. For some rows the clone size is stated as once, few or many, or as a class when expanded; others skip it.

size	V	D	J	DNA	CDR3
many	TRBV12-3/TRBV12-4	TRBD2	TRBJ2-7	TGTGCCAGCAGTCTGGGACTAGCGGGGAACCTCGGATGGCAGTACTTC	CASSLGLAGNLGWQYF
many	TRBV9	NA	TRBJ2-6	TGTACCAGCAACCGGGACGTCTCGGCTGGGGCCAACGTCCTGACTTTC	CTSNRDVSAGANVLTF
NA	TRBV7-2	NA	TRBJ1-6	TGTGCCAGCAGCTTAGCAGGCCTCGGGAATTCGCCCCTCCACTTT	CASSLAGLGNSPLHF
NA	TRBV20-1	TRBD1	TRBJ2-2	TGCAGTGCAACCAGGGGGCAGGAGCTGTTTTTT	CSATRGQELFF
many	TRBV19	TRBD2	TRBJ2-1	TGTGCCAGTAGTACCGGACTAGCGGGGGGGCAGGTTTTC	CASSTGLAGGQVF
many	TRBV20-1	NA	TRBJ2-1	TGCAGTGCTAGGGGGACGGGTTCCCTCTACAATGAGCAGTTCTTC	CSARGTGSLYNEQFF
NA	TRBV14	NA	TRBJ2-7	TGTGCCAGCAGCCCCCCTTGGCAGGGCGCACAGATCCCCTACGAGCAGTACTTC	CASSPPWQGAQIPYEQYF
many	TRBV7-6	TRBD2	TRBJ2-2	TGTGCCAGCAGCTTAAATGGTCCGGGAGGAGGAACCGGGGAGCTGTTTTTT	CASSLNGPGGGTGELFF
many	TRBV29-1	NA	TRBJ2-5	TGCAGCGTCAGAGCGGAGGGGGAGACCCAGTACTTC	CSVRAEGETQYF
once	TRBV9	TRBD1	TRBJ1-2	TGTGCCAGCAGCGTCTCCGGGACAGGGGCAAATGGCTACACCTTC	CASSVSGTGANGYTF
many	TRBV19	TRBD1	TRBJ1-2	TGTGCCAGTAGTATAGGGGGACAGGGTTTGAATGGCTACACCTTC	CASSIGGQGLNGYTF
many	TRBV20-1	NA	TRBJ2-2	TGCAGTGCTAGAAGTAGGGAGAAGAACACCGGGGAGCTGTTTTTT	CSARSREKNTGELFF
many	TRBV19	NA	TRBJ1-6	TGTGCCAGTAGTGAACGGCAGGGTAGCTATAATTCACCCCTCCACTTT	CASSERQGSYNSPLHF
NA	TRBV7-7	TRBD1	TRBJ2-5	TGTGCTAGCAGCTCGTCGACAGGGGGTAAAGAGACCCAGTACTTC	CASSSSTGGKETQYF
NA	TRBV6-2/TRBV6-3	NA	TRBJ2-3	TGTGCCAGCAGTCACTCGGGCGACAGGACTCAGTATTTT	CASSHSGDRTQYF
NA	TRBV4-1	NA	TRBJ1-1	TGCGCCAGCAGCCACCAAGGGCTGAACACTGAAGCTTTCTTT	CASSHQGLNTEAFF
many	TRBV5-1	TRBD1	TRBJ2-5	TGCGCCAGCAGCCATCGACAGGGGCGGGAGACCCAGTACTTC	CASSHRQGRETQYF
many	TRBV28	TRBD1	TRBJ1-6	TGTGCCAGCATAGGGGGCGACAGGGATTATTCACCCCTCCACTTT	CASIGGDRDYSPLHF